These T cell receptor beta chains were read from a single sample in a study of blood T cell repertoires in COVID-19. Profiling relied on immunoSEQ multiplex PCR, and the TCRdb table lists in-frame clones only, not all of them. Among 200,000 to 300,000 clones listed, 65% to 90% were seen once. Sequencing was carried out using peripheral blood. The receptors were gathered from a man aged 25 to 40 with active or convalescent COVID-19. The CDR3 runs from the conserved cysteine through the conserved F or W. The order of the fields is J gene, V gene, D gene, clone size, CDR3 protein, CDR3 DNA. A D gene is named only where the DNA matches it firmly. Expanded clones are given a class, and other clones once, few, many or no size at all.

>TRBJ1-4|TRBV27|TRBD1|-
CASSLFQGAREKLFF
TGTGCCAGCAGTTTATTTCAGGGGGCGCGGGAAAAACTGTTTTTT
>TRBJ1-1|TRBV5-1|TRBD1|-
CASSLDRTGLVGDTEAFF
TGCGCCAGCAGCTTGGACCGGACAGGGCTGGTGGGGGACACTGAAGCTTTCTTT
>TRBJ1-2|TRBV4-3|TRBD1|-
CASSRAQKTTGSDNYGYTF
TGCGCCAGCAGCCGGGCTCAGAAGACGACAGGGAGCGATAACTATGGCTACACCTTC
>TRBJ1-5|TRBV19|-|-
CASSLGSVNQPQHF
TGTGCCAGTAGTTTAGGTTCAGTAAATCAGCCCCAGCATTTT
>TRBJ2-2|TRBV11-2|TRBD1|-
CASSSQGAQAGELFF
TGTGCCAGCAGTTCACAGGGGGCGCAGGCCGGGGAGCTGTTTTTT
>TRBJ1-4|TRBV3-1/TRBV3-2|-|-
CASSIKQGTTNEKLFF
TGTGCCAGCAGCATAAAACAGGGCACGACTAATGAAAAACTGTTTTTT
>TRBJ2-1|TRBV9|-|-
CASSVTGYNEQFF
TGTGCCAGCAGCGTGACAGGATACAATGAGCAGTTCTTC
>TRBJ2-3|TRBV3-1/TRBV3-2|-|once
CASSQGRTQYF
TGTGCCAGCAGCCAAGGTCGTACGCAGTATTTT
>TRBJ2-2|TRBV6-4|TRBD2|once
CASSAISGSGTGELFF
TGTGCCAGCAGTGCCATTAGCGGGAGTGGCACCGGGGAGCTGTTTTTT
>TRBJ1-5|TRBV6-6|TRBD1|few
CASRLSRDSGQPQHF
TGTGCCAGCAGACTATCCCGGGACAGTGGACAGCCCCAGCATTTT
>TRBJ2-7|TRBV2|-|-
CASRPNTQRDEQYF
TGTGCCAGCAGGCCGAATACACAACGGGACGAGCAGTACTTC
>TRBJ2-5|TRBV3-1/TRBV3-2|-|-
CASSQDPVTSKTQYF
TGTGCCAGCAGCCAAGATCCCGTCACTAGCAAGACCCAGTACTTC
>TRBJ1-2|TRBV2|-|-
CASSEAAVGYTF
TGTGCCAGCAGTGAAGCGGCAGTTGGCTACACCTTC
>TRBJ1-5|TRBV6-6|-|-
CASSPGGSGNQPQHF
TGTGCCAGCAGCCCGGGGGGCTCCGGCAATCAGCCCCAGCATTTT
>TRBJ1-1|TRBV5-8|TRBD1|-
CASSTTQGVVNTEAFF
TGTGCCAGCAGCACCACCCAGGGGGTCGTAAACACTGAAGCTTTCTTT
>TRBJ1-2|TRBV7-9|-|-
CASSYRSTSGGYTF
TGTGCCAGCAGCTATAGAAGCACCTCGGGGGGCTACACCTTC